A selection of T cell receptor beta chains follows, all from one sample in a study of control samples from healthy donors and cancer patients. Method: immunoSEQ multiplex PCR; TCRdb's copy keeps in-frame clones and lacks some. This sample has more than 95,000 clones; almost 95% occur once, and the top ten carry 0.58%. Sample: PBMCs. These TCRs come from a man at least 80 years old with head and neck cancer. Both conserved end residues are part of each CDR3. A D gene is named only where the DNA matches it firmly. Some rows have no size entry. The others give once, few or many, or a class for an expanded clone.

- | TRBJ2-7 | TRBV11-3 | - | TGTGCCAGCAGCTTACCCACCTACGAGCAGTACTTC | CASSLPTYEQYF
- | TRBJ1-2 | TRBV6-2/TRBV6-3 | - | TGTGCCAGCAGTCGACAGTCTTCCTATGGCTACACCTTC | CASSRQSSYGYTF
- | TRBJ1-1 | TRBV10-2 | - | TGCGCCAGCACGGAACGCGGCACTGAAGCTTTCTTT | CASTERGTEAFF
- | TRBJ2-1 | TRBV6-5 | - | TGTGCCAGCAGAGAGACCTTCAATGAGCAGTTCTTC | CASRETFNEQFF
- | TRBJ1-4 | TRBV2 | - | TGTGCCAGCAGTGAAGGGGGGATGGGGGAACTGTTTTTT | CASSEGGMGELFF
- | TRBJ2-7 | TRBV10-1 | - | TGCGCCAGCAGTGGGGGGACCATCCGGGACGAGCAGTACTTC | CASSGGTIRDEQYF
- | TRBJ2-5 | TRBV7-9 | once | TGTGCCAGCAGCATTCTCCCGGGACAACAAGAGACCCAGTACTTC | CASSILPGQQETQYF
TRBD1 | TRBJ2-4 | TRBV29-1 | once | TGCAGCGTTGTGGGACAGATCCTAGCCAAAAACATTCAGTACTTC | CSVVGQILAKNIQYF
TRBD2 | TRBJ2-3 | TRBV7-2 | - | TGTGCCAGCAGCGTCCCTGGGCGGACTAGCGGGAGAGATACGCAGTATTTT | CASSVPGRTSGRDTQYF
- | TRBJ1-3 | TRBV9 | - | TGTGCCAGCAGCGCAGAGGGGGGGCCTGGAAACACCATATATTTT | CASSAEGGPGNTIYF
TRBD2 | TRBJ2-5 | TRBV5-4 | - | TGTGCCAGCAGCCGGGGACTAGCGGGAGGCGGTGGGGAGACCCAGTACTTC | CASSRGLAGGGGETQYF
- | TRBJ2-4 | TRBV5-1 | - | TGCGCCAGCAGCCCGACTCCCCCGGGACGAGGGAACATTCAGTACTTC | CASSPTPPGRGNIQYF
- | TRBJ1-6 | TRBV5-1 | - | TGCGCCAGCAGCCTGTTGACTGTATGGAATTCACCCCTCCACTTT | CASSLLTVWNSPLHF
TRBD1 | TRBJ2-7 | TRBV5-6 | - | TGTGCCAGCAGCTCGCCGCTGACAGGGATCTACGAGCAGTACTTC | CASSSPLTGIYEQYF
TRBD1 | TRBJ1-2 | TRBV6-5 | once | TGTGCCAGCAGGGACCTGACAGGGGCCTATGGCTACACCTTC | CASRDLTGAYGYTF
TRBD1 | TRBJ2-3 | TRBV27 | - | TGTGCCAGCAGTTTAATTGCCGGGACAGGGACCACGGATACGCAGTATTTT | CASSLIAGTGTTDTQYF
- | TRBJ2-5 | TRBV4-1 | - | TGCGCCAGCAGCCTGACTAGTCCCCAAGAGACCCAGTACTTC | CASSLTSPQETQYF
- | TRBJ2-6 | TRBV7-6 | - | TGTGCCAGCAGCTCAAGGGAGTTGGTCTCTGGGGCCAACGTCCTGACTTTC | CASSSRELVSGANVLTF
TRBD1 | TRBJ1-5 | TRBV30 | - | TGTGCCTGGGGGGGACAGGCCAATCAGCCCCAGCATTTT | CAWGGQANQPQHF
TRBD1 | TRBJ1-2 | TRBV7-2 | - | TGTGCCAGCAGCCGCAAGGGGGCGGACTATGGCTACACCTTC | CASSRKGADYGYTF
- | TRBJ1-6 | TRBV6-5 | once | TGTGCCAGCAGTCGGTGGAGGGAAGGTTCACCCCTCCACTTT | CASSRWREGSPLHF
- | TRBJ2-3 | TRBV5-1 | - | TGCGCCAGCAGCCAGCAGCAAATAATAGGACTGAGCACAGATACGCAGTATTTT | CASSQQQIIGLSTDTQYF
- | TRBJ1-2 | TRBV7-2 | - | TGTGCCAGCAGCTCGCAGGGAGCTTACTATGGCTACACCTTC | CASSSQGAYYGYTF
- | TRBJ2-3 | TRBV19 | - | TGTGCCAGTAGTACCCAACAGGGTGGCACGCAGTATTTT | CASSTQQGGTQYF
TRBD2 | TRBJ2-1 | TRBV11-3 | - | TGTGCCAGCAGCCGGACTAGCGGGGGCTATGAGCAGTTCTTC | CASSRTSGGYEQFF
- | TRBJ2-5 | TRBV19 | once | TGTGCCAGTAGTAGGGATTACCAAGAGACCCAGTACTTC | CASSRDYQETQYF
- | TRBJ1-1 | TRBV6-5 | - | TGTGCCAGCAGTACGACAGGCTCGTGGACTGAAGCTTTCTTT | CASSTTGSWTEAFF
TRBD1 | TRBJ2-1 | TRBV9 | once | TGTGCCAGCAGCGCGGGACAGGGAGGGTACAATGAGCAGTTCTTC | CASSAGQGGYNEQFF
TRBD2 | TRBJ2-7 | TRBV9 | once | TGTGCCAGCAGCGTAGGCCCGGGGACTAGCGGATGGTCCGAGCAGTACTTC | CASSVGPGTSGWSEQYF
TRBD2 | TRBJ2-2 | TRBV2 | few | TGTGCCAGCAGGCGACTAGCGGGAGGCACCGGGGAGCTGTTTTTT | CASRRLAGGTGELFF
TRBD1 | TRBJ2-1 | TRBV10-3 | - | TGTGCCATCAGATGGGAACCCGGGACAGGAGGACTCGGGGGCAATGAGCAGTTCTTC | CAIRWEPGTGGLGGNEQFF
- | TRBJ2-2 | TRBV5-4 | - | TGTGCCAGCAGCTTGTCTAGTACGCACACCGGGGAGCTGTTTTTT | CASSLSSTHTGELFF
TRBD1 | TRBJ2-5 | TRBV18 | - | TGTGCCAGCTCACCGACAGGGCCCCCCCTGGGGACCCAGTACTTC | CASSPTGPPLGTQYF
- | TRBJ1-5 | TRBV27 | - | TGTGCCAGCAGTACCAGGGATCAGCCCCAGCATTTT | CASSTRDQPQHF
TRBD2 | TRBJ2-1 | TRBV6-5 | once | TGTGCCAGCAGAAAGGGACTAGCGGGGGACAATGAGCAGTTCTTC | CASRKGLAGDNEQFF
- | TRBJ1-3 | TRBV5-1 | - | TGCGCCAGCCAACAGGGATCTGGAAACACCATATATTTT | CASQQGSGNTIYF
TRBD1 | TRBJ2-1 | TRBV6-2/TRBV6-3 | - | TGTGCCAGCAGCCGACAGGGCTCCTACAATGAGCAGTTCTTC | CASSRQGSYNEQFF
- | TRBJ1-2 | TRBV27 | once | TGTGCCAGCTCTCATACACCTGACGCGTTCAGGAACTATGGCTACACCTTC | CASSHTPDAFRNYGYTF
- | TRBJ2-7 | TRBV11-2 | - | TGTGCCAGCAGCTTAGTCGGGGGATCGGAGCAGTACTTC | CASSLVGGSEQYF
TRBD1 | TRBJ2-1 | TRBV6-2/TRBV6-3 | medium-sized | TGTGCCAGCAGTATGACAGGGGGTACCTACAATGAGCAGTTCTTC | CASSMTGGTYNEQFF
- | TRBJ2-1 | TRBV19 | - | TGTGCCAGTACCCTGAGGAGGGGAACAGGGGAGCAGTTCTTC | CASTLRRGTGEQFF
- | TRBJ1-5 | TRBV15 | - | TGTGCCACCAGCAGGGGCGGGGGGTGGCGCGACAATCAGCCCCAGCATTTT | CATSRGGGWRDNQPQHF
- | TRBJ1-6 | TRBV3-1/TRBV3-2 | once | TGTGCCAGCAGCCAAGCGGGGGTAAATTCACCCCTCCACTTT | CASSQAGVNSPLHF
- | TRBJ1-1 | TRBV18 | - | TGTGCCAGCTCACCCTTTACCCCCGTGGGGGCCAACACTGAAGCTTTCTTT | CASSPFTPVGANTEAFF
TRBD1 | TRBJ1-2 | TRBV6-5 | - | TGTGCCAGCAGTTCGACGCGGACAGGGCTCTATGGCTACACCTTC | CASSSTRTGLYGYTF
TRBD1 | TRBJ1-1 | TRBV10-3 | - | TGTGCCATCAGCCCGACAGGGTTGAACACTGAAGCTTTCTTT | CAISPTGLNTEAFF
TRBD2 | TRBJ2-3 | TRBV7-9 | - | TGTGCCAGCAGCCGCATAGCGGGGGAAAGAGATACGCAGTATTTT | CASSRIAGERDTQYF
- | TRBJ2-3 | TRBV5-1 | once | TGCGCCAGCAGCTTGGAACCAGCGGCAGATACGCAGTATTTT | CASSLEPAADTQYF
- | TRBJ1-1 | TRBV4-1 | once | TGCGCCAGCAGCCGGACGCTAGGGGTTATAACTGAAGCTTTCTTT | CASSRTLGVITEAFF
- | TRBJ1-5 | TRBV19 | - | TGTGCCAGTAGTCGGGGGAGGCAGAACAATCAGCCCCAGCATTTT | CASSRGRQNNQPQHF
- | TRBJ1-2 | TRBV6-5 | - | TGTGCCAGCAGGGGAGGCTGGACCTATGGCTACACCTTC | CASRGGWTYGYTF
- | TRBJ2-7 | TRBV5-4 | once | TGTGCCAGCAGCTTGGATCAGGGGTACGAGCAGTACTTC | CASSLDQGYEQYF
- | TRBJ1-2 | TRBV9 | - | TGTGCCAGCAGCGTAGGAACAGCTAACTATGGCTACACCTTC | CASSVGTANYGYTF
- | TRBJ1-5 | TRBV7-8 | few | TGTGCCAGCAGCTTAGCAGGGGGTTTTAATCAGCCCCAGCATTTT | CASSLAGGFNQPQHF
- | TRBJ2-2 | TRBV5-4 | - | TGTGCCAGCAGATCAGGGACTCACTACACCGGGGAGCTGTTTTTT | CASRSGTHYTGELFF
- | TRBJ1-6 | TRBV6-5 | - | TGTGCCAGCAGTTACAGGGGCACTGATTCACCCCTCCACTTT | CASSYRGTDSPLHF
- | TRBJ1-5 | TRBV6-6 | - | TGTGCCAGCAGTGCAGGACAGTCATGGCAGCCCCAGCATTTT | CASSAGQSWQPQHF
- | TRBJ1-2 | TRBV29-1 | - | TGCAGCGTTGACGGGCAGAACTATGGCTACACCTTC | CSVDGQNYGYTF
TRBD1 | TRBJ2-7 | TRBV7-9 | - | TGTGCCAGCAGCCCCCAAGAACAGGGGAGAACCTACGAGCAGTACTTC | CASSPQEQGRTYEQYF
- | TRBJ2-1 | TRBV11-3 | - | TGTGCCAGCAGCTTAGTGCCTGGCTCCTACAATGAGCAGTTCTTC | CASSLVPGSYNEQFF